Following are 19 T cell receptor beta chains from one sample sequenced in a study of control samples from healthy donors and cancer patients. Measured with immunoSEQ multiplex PCR; TCRdb has only the in-frame clones, and not every one. The sample consists of roughly 100,000 clones, just over 90% of them appearing once. Material: blood. These receptors all stem from a woman between 18 and 29 years old in good health.

The chain joins TRBV7-9 to TRBJ1-2; D ambiguous. V lost 6 bases and J lost 2, with 10 bases in between. From germline, CDR1 is SEHNR and CDR2 FQNEAQ (reference sequence). The CDR3 extends over 13 amino acids. The CDR3 protein is CASSQDGNYGYTF. The CDR3 bases are TGTGCCAGCAGTCAAGACGGCAACTATGGCTACACCTTC. The whole variable domain, filled in from reference TRBV7-9 and TRBJ1-2, reads DTGVSQNPRHKITKRGQNVTFRCDPISEHNRLYWYRQTLGQGPEFLTYFQNEAQLEKSRLLSDRFSAERPKGSFSTLEIQRTEQGDSAMYLCASSQDGNYGYTFGSGTRLTVV.

This rearrangement joins TRBV6-5 to TRBJ1-5; D call uncertain. V dropped 6 bases and J dropped 1 base, with 10 bases sitting between them. Germline loops: CDR1 MNHEY, CDR2 SVGAGI. This CDR3 is 14 amino acids long. The DNA for the CDR3 is TGTGCCAGCAGGGGGATTAAAAGCAATCAGCCCCAGCATTTT. Its translation is CASRGIKSNQPQHF.

The chain is built from TRBV7-9 and TRBJ2-1; 8 bases align to TRBD2. Germline CDR1 and CDR2: SEHNR and FQNEAQ (reference sequence). This CDR3 spans 17 amino acids. V lost 2 bases to trimming and J lost 7 bases; unmatched junction nucleotides: 13. The CDR3: CASSLLAFGTSRNEQFF. CDR3 DNA: TGTGCCAGCAGCTTACTTGCATTTGGGACTAGTAGGAATGAGCAGTTCTTC.

The gene calls are TRBV19 and TRBJ1-2; the D is unclear. Per the germline V gene, CDR1 is LNHDA and CDR2 is SQIVND (reference sequence). V lost 3 bases, J lost 1 base, and 9 bases lay in between. The CDR3 is 14 residues long. The CDR3: CASSISGSNYGYTF. DNA for the CDR3: TGTGCCAGTAGTATCAGCGGGAGTAACTATGGCTACACCTTC.

The chain carries TRBV5-6 and TRBJ2-1; D is unresolved. Germline values: CDR1 SGHDT, CDR2 YYEEEE. Deletions cut 1 base from V and 0 bases from J, with 8 bases between. The CDR3 is 15 amino acids. The CDR3 region has the DNA TGTGCCAGCAGCTTGTTCGGCGGCTCCTACAATGAGCAGTTCTTC. It encodes CASSLFGGSYNEQFF.

This sequence joins TRBV28 and TRBJ2-2; possibly TRBD1 or TRBD2 for D (6 bases each). Trimming shortened V by 7 bases and J by 3 bases, and 24 bases separated the two germline ends. The CDR3 has 18 amino acids. Germline values: CDR1 MDHEN, CDR2 SYDVKM. The CDR3 DNA is TGTGCCAGCACCAGGGGAGGCCCCCCGCCGTTGGACACCGGGGAGCTGTTTTTT. It translates to CASTRGGPPPLDTGELFF.

The genes are TRBV30 and TRBJ2-7; a weak D match, TRBD1 (6 bases). CDR1 GTSNPN and CDR2 SVGIG come from the germline V gene (reference sequence). Trimming cost V 4 bases and J 2 bases, with 18 bases left between them. The CDR3 is 15 amino acids. The CDR3 sequence is CAWTQMDSGPYEQYF. The CDR3 DNA is TGTGCCTGGACGCAAATGGACAGTGGTCCCTACGAGCAGTACTTC. The complete variable domain, with remaining parts taken from reference TRBV30 and TRBJ2-7, reads SQTIHQWPATLVQPVGSPLSLECTVEGTSNPNLYWYRQAAGRGLQLLFYSVGIGQISSEVPQNLSASRPQDRQFILSSKKLLLSDSGFYLCAWTQMDSGPYEQYFGPGTRLTVT.

The J gene is TRBJ2-7, the V gene TRBV15; 9 bases line up with TRBD2. The CDR3 loop spans 13 amino acids. J was trimmed by 3 bases and V by 6 bases; bases with no gene match: 3. In germline, CDR1 is LNHNV, CDR2 YYDKDF (reference sequence). The CDR3 protein is CATRMTSGYEQYF. CDR3 nucleotides: TGTGCCACCAGGATGACTAGCGGCTACGAGCAGTACTTC.

This chain joins TRBV24-1 and TRBJ1-2; 9 nucleotides agree with TRBD1. Germline V lookup: CDR1 KGHDR, CDR2 SFDVKD. The J segment lost 3 bases and the V segment lost 5 bases, leaving 9 bases of the junction unmatched. The CDR3 sequence is 16 residues long. In DNA form, the CDR3 reads TGTGCCACCAGTGGCCCGGGACAGGGAGACTACTATGGCTACACCTTC. This gives the protein CATSGPGQGDYYGYTF.

This chain uses TRBV5-4 with TRBJ1-1, with D possibly being TRBD1 (6 bases). Trimming shortened V by 4 bases and J by 2 bases, and 15 bases separated the two germline ends. The CDR3 length is 15 residues. Germline values: CDR1 SGHNT, CDR2 YYREEE (reference sequence). The CDR3 nucleotides are TGTGCCAGCAGCCTGCTGGAGGGGGGAAACACTGAAGCTTTCTTT. Protein sequence: CASSLLEGGNTEAFF. The variable domain in full, with the rest retrieved from reference TRBV5-4 and TRBJ1-1, is ETGVTQSPTHLIKTRGQQVTLRCSSQSGHNTVSWYQQALGQGPQFIFQYYREEENGRGNFPPRFSGLQFPNYSSELNVNALELDDSALYLCASSLLEGGNTEAFFGQGTRLTVV.

This rearrangement joins TRBV2 to TRBJ2-5; 9 bases are a match to TRBD1. This CDR3 is built from 15 residues. CDR1 SNHLY and CDR2 FYNNEI come from the germline V gene. Unmatched junction bases numbered 7, after V lost 6 bases and J lost 2 bases. CDR3 amino acids: CASRETGGRQETQYF. DNA of the CDR3: TGTGCCAGCAGGGAGACAGGGGGGCGGCAAGAGACCCAGTACTTC.

The chain links TRBV18 to TRBJ1-1; no clear D. The CDR3 spans 13 residues. Trimming shortened V by 2 bases and J by 1 base, and 5 bases separated the two germline ends. Germline-derived CDR1 and CDR2 are KGHSH and LQKENI. CDR3 loop: CASSPAQNTEAFF. The CDR3 nucleotides are TGTGCCAGCTCACCAGCTCAGAACACTGAAGCTTTCTTT.

The chain couples TRBV18 to TRBJ1-1, with D perhaps TRBD1 (5 bases). Trimming left V 3 bases short and J 3 bases short, with 14 bases between. The germline CDR1 and CDR2 sequences are KGHSH and LQKENI. This CDR3 is 15 amino acids long. The CDR3 coding sequence is TGTGCCAGCTCACCCCCAAGAAGCAGGGACACTGAAGCTTTCTTT. The encoded protein is CASSPPRSRDTEAFF.

The chain carries TRBV30 and TRBJ1-5, with TRBD1 as a possible D gene (6 bases). This CDR3 comprises 16 residues. Germline V gene data show CDR1 as GTSNPN and CDR2 as SVGIG (reference sequence). The V end lost 2 bases, the J end lost 9 bases, and 23 bases lay between the germline ends. The CDR3 DNA reads TGTGCCTGGAGTCAAATCGGTGGGTCAGGGGTGTGGCCCCAGCATTTT. Translating it yields CAWSQIGGSGVWPQHF.

The chain joins TRBV10-3 to TRBJ1-2; D unresolved. This CDR3 region has 15 residues. Deletions cut 0 bases from V and 2 bases from J, with 10 bases between. The germline V gene encodes CDR1 ENHRY and CDR2 SYGVKD. This CDR3 reads CAISESSNLNYGYTF. Written as DNA, the CDR3 is TGTGCCATCAGTGAGTCGAGTAACCTGAACTATGGCTACACCTTC.

The V and J genes are TRBV28 and TRBJ2-1; the D is unclear. The V end was cut by 2 bases, the J end by 5 bases, with 10 bases between. The CDR3 loop spans 14 amino acids. Germline V lookup: CDR1 MDHEN, CDR2 SYDVKM. CDR3 sequence (DNA): TGTGCCAGCAGTTTAAATTTTGGAGACAATGAGCAGTTCTTC. As protein: CASSLNFGDNEQFF.

The chain carries TRBV6-5 and TRBJ1-5, with 9 bases fitting TRBD1. Germline CDR1 MNHEY, CDR2 SVGAGI. Trimming cost V 7 bases and J 6 bases; bases outside gene matches: 10. This CDR3 has 15 amino acids. In DNA, the CDR3 is TGTGCCAGCACCATAGGACAGGGGAATGCTCAGCCCCAGCATTTT. Amino acid sequence: CASTIGQGNAQPQHF.

The chain couples TRBV4-1 to TRBJ1-2, with D tentatively TRBD1 (6 bases). The CDR3 totals 16 residues. V lost 2 bases, J lost 4 bases, and 17 bases lay in between. In germline, CDR1 is MGHRA, CDR2 YSYEKL. The CDR3 DNA sequence: TGCGCCAGCAGCCAAAGTTCTGGGGGCCCCGTCTATGGCTACACCTTC. Translated, it gives CASSQSSGGPVYGYTF.

This chain uses TRBV6-4 with TRBJ2-7, with D unclear. V was clipped by 0 bases and J by 6 bases, with 9 bases between them. The CDR3 extends over 13 amino acids. CDR1 is MRHNA and CDR2 is SNTAGT in the germline V gene. CDR3 region: CASSDSANGEQYF. CDR3 in DNA: TGTGCCAGCAGTGACTCGGCGAACGGCGAGCAGTACTTC.